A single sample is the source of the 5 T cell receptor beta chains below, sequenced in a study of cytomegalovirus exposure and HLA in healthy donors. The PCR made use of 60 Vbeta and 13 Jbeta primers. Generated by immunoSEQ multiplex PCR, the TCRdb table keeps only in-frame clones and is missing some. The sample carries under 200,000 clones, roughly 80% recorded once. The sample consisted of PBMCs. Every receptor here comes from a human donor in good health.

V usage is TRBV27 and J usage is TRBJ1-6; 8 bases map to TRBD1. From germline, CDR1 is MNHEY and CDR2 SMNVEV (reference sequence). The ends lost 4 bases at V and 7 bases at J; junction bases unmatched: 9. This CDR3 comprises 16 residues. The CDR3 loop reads CASSSGQGVGNSPLHF. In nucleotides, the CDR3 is TGTGCCAGCAGTTCCGGACAGGGTGTGGGGAATTCACCCCTCCACTTT.

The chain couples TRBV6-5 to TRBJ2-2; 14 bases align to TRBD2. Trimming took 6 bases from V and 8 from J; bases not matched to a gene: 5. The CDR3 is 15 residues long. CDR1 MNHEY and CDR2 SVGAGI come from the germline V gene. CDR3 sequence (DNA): TGTGCCAGCAGGCGGACTAGCGGGGGGCATGGGGAGCTGTTTTTT. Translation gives CASRRTSGGHGELFF.

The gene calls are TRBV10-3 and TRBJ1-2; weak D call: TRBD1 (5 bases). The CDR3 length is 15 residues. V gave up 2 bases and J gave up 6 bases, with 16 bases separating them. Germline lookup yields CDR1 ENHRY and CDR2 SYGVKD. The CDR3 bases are TGTGCCATCAGTGAGCGACAGACCTTCCTCAATGGCTACACCTTC. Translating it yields CAISERQTFLNGYTF.

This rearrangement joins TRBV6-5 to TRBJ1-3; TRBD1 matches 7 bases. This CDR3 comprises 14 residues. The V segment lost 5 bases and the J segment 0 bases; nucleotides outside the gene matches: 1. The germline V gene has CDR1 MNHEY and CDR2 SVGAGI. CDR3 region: CASSGQVSGNTIYF. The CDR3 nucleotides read TGTGCCAGCAGTGGACAGGTCTCTGGAAACACCATATATTTT.

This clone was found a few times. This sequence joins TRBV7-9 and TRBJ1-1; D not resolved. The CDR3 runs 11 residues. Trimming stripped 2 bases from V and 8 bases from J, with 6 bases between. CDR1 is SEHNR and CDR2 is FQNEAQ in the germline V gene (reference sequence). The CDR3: CASSLTEEAFF. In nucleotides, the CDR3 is TGTGCCAGCAGCTTAACCGAGGAAGCTTTCTTT.